The 31 T cell receptor beta chains given below trace back to one sample, sequenced in a study of T-cell reconstitution after alpha-beta-depleted transplantation in children. Unique molecular identifiers were incorporated during preparation of the TCRbeta library. TCRdb re-analysed the PCR reads in MiXCR, keeping a single row per CDR3 protein. The table lists 250,000 to 350,000 distinct CDR3 sequences, approximately 9.8% of them singletons. Sequenced material: PBMCs from the stem cell graft donor, taken from the stem cell graft. The receptor set was obtained from a human donor who donated a stem cell graft to a child with SCID.

This clonotype was observed a few times. V is TRBV5-6 and J is TRBJ2-1, with 9 bases matching TRBD1. Germline V gene data show CDR1 as SGHDT and CDR2 as YYEEEE. Trimming at V came to 3 bases and at J to 5 bases, leaving 9 bases not matched to a gene. The CDR3 runs 16 residues. The CDR3 sequence: CASSSLGQGGDNEQFF. CDR3 sequence (DNA): TGTGCCAGCAGCTCTTTGGGACAGGGTGGAGACAATGAGCAGTTCTTC.

In this sample, this clonotype turned up a few times. This chain connects TRBV12-3 or TRBV12-4 to TRBJ1-1, with 9 nucleotides matching TRBD1. V was pared by 6 bases and J by 1 base, with 3 bases of the junction left unmatched. The CDR3 loop spans 14 amino acids. This chain's CDR3 is CASRPGQGNTEAFF. Here the CDR3 DNA reads TGTGCCAGCAGACCGGGACAGGGGAACACTGAAGCTTTCTTT.

The table lists this clonotype with many counts. The chain carries TRBV18 and TRBJ2-1; 9 nucleotides line up with TRBD1. V gave up 2 bases and J gave up 7 bases; unmatched junction bases: 3. This CDR3 is built from 14 residues. Germline V gene lookup returns CDR1 KGHSH and CDR2 LQKENI. The CDR3 reads CASSPRTGVNEQFF. In nucleotides, the CDR3 is TGTGCCAGCTCACCAAGGACAGGGGTTAATGAGCAGTTCTTC.

The V call is TRBV12-3 or TRBV12-4, the J call TRBJ2-6, with 9 bases matching TRBD1. The CDR3 covers 18 residues. Trimming took 6 bases from V and 0 from J; bases not matched to a gene: 9. This CDR3 is CASRAGQGLTSGANVLTF. For the CDR3, the DNA is TGTGCCAGCAGGGCCGGACAGGGGCTTACCTCTGGGGCCAACGTCCTGACTTTC.

The chain couples TRBV5-1 to TRBJ2-5; TRBD1 matches 8 bases. The CDR3 is 14 residues long. V was clipped by 5 bases and J by 2 bases; unmatched bases: 5. Germline CDR1 reads SGHRS; CDR2 reads YFSETQ. This chain's CDR3 is CASRENRGQETQYF. CDR3 in DNA: TGCGCCAGCAGGGAGAACAGGGGGCAAGAGACCCAGTACTTC. Supplemented by reference TRBV5-1 and TRBJ2-5, the full variable domain reads KAGVTQTPRYLIKTRGQQVTLSCSPISGHRSVSWYQQTPGQGLQFLFEYFSETQRNKGNFPGRFSGRQFSNSRSEMNVSTLELGDSALYLCASRENRGQETQYFGPGTRLLVL.

The chain couples TRBV5-1 to TRBJ2-7; TRBD2 matches at 12 bases. The CDR3 has 14 amino acids. Trimming took 4 bases from V and 6 from J; bases not matched to a gene: 5. Per germline, CDR1 SGHRS and CDR2 YFSETQ. In DNA form, the CDR3 reads TGCGCCAGCAGCCCGGGACTAGCGGGTTCCGAGCAGTACTTC. It codes for CASSPGLAGSEQYF.

There are a few counts of this clonotype. The CDR3, as DNA: TGCGCCAGCAGCTTGGGCGGGAGCCAGGAAAACTACGAGCAGTACTTC. Translating gives CASSLGGSQENYEQYF. This rearrangement joins TRBV5-1 to TRBJ2-7; 7 bases are a match to TRBD2. The V gene's germline CDR1 is SGHRS and CDR2 YFSETQ. There are 16 residues in the CDR3. After removal of 0 bases from V and 3 bases from J, the junction contained 9 bases not matched to a gene.

The chain uses TRBV6-1 and TRBJ1-6, with D possibly matching TRBD1 (5 bases). V shed 5 bases and J shed 2 bases, with 13 bases lying between them. Germline V CDR1 and CDR2: MNHNS, SASEGT. This CDR3 comprises 16 residues. CDR3 sequence (DNA): TGTGCCAGCAGTCGACCCAGGGCAGCCTATAATTCACCCCTCCACTTT. This gives the protein CASSRPRAAYNSPLHF.

The sample holds a few counts of this clonotype. The genes are TRBV12-3 or TRBV12-4 and TRBJ2-1; D might be TRBD1 or TRBD2, each matching 7 bases. V was cut by 6 bases and J by 8 bases, with 14 bases left in between. This CDR3 has 13 amino acids. CDR3 nucleotides: TGTGCCAGCAGACGACAGGGAGGGGATGAGCAGTTCTTC. Amino acids: CASRRQGGDEQFF.

Many counts were recorded for this clonotype. This chain joins TRBV19 and TRBJ1-1; D is undetermined. CDR3 length: 14 amino acids. Germline assignment: CDR1 LNHDA and CDR2 SQIVND (reference sequence). V was trimmed by 5 bases and J by 7 bases, leaving 17 bases between them. This chain's CDR3 is CASSLKPGGYEAFF. The DNA for the CDR3 is TGTGCCAGTAGTCTCAAGCCCGGAGGTTATGAAGCTTTCTTT. Full variable domain (remainder filled in from reference TRBV19 and TRBJ1-1): DGGITQSPKYLFRKEGQNVTLSCEQNLNHDAMYWYRQDPGQGLRLIYYSQIVNDFQKGDIAEGYSVSREKKESFPLTVTSAQKNPTAFYLCASSLKPGGYEAFFGQGTRLTVV.

This clonotype was counted a few times. The rearrangement links TRBV6-5 to TRBJ2-7; 9 bases are shared with TRBD2. This CDR3 region has 13 residues. CDR1 is MNHEY and CDR2 is SVGAGI in the germline V gene. Trimming cost V 2 bases and J 8 bases; bases outside gene matches: 4. As DNA, the CDR3 is TGTGCCAGCAGTTACACCCTAGCGGGGAAGCAGTACTTC. Protein sequence: CASSYTLAGKQYF.

The table lists this clonotype with many counts. This chain joins TRBV5-1 and TRBJ2-1; D is unresolved. This CDR3 is built from 13 residues. The germline V gene has CDR1 SGHRS and CDR2 YFSETQ. Trimming took 2 bases from V and 6 from J, leaving 9 bases between them. As DNA, the CDR3 is TGCGCCAGCAGCTTTGCAGGAACCAATGAGCAGTTCTTC. It is translated as CASSFAGTNEQFF.

V gene TRBV15 combines with J gene TRBJ1-1, with D hard to call. The ends were cut back, 6 bases at V and 5 bases at J, with 13 bases in the middle. The germline V gene has CDR1 LNHNV and CDR2 YYDKDF (reference sequence). The CDR3 covers 13 residues. The CDR3 coding sequence is TGTGCCACCAGTGAGAGGGTTCGTACTGAAGCTTTCTTT. Residues: CATSERVRTEAFF.

The CDR3 here is CASSHQGKFSGNTIYF. The CDR3 nucleotides read TGTGCCAGCAGCCACCAGGGGAAGTTCTCTGGAAACACCATATATTTT. The chain links TRBV7-9 to TRBJ1-3; D perhaps matches TRBD1 (6 bases). Germline CDR1 and CDR2: SEHNR and FQNEAQ (reference sequence). V was shortened by 5 bases and J by 0 bases, with 14 bases between the two germline ends. The CDR3 runs to 16 residues.

This clonotype was seen ten or more times. The rearrangement links TRBV12-3 or TRBV12-4 to TRBJ2-3; D is ambiguous. V lost 6 bases and J lost 2, with 9 bases in between. The CDR3 sequence is 13 residues long. The CDR3 loop is CASSPPSTDTQYF. CDR3 coding DNA: TGTGCCAGCAGCCCACCCTCCACAGATACGCAGTATTTT.

Here the CDR3 reads CASTIRGSYNSPLHF. For the CDR3, the DNA is TGTGCCAGCACAATCAGGGGCTCCTATAATTCACCCCTCCACTTT. The chain recombines TRBV6-1 with TRBJ1-6; D may be TRBD1 (6 bases). Germline CDR1 is MNHNS and CDR2 is SASEGT. The CDR3 runs to 15 residues. Trimming removed 7 bases from V and 0 bases from J, with 10 bases in between.

This clonotype was seen a handful of times. CDR3 region: CASSLGGQLGELFF. The CDR3 region has the DNA TGTGCCAGCAGCTTGGGGGGACAGCTCGGGGAGCTGTTTTTT. J is TRBJ2-2 and V is TRBV5-5; TRBD1 matches at 7 bases. Germline V gene sequence: CDR1 SGHKS, CDR2 YYEKEE (reference sequence). Trimming removed 0 bases from V and 7 bases from J; junction bases left unmatched: 3. The CDR3 runs to 14 residues.

The rearrangement joins TRBV13 to TRBJ1-6, with D tentatively TRBD1 (6 bases). V was clipped by 6 bases and J by 10 bases, with 19 bases between them. The CDR3 length is 15 residues. Germline V lookup: CDR1 PRHDT, CDR2 FYEKMQ (reference sequence). DNA of the CDR3: TGTGCCAGCAGACGCCCAGGGGAAGATGACTCACCCCTCCACTTT. Residues: CASRRPGEDDSPLHF.

The rearrangement joins TRBV7-3 to TRBJ2-1; 13 bases fit TRBD2. Trimming cost V 4 bases and J 7 bases; bases outside gene matches: 7. Germline loops: CDR1 SGHTA, CDR2 FQGTGA. This CDR3 is 16 amino acids long. Here the CDR3 DNA reads TGTGCCAGCAGCTCAACACTAGCGGGGGGGCCTAATGAGCAGTTCTTC. Amino acids: CASSSTLAGGPNEQFF.

This clonotype was found a few times. The J gene is TRBJ2-2, the V gene TRBV9; 9 positions agree with TRBD1. The CDR3 sequence is 17 residues long. Germline V lookup: CDR1 SGDLS, CDR2 YYNGEE. V was pared by 2 bases and J by 6 bases, with 11 bases of the junction left unmatched. CDR3 sequence (DNA): TGTGCCAGCAGCGTCGGTCCCGGGACAGGGACGGCCGGGGAGCTGTTTTTT. It is translated as CASSVGPGTGTAGELFF.

This clonotype was seen a handful of times. This chain connects TRBV20-1 to TRBJ2-5, with D perhaps matching TRBD2 (6 bases). The length of the CDR3 is 15 residues. V shed 6 bases and J shed 0 bases, with 17 bases lying between them. The germline gives CDR1 DFQATT, CDR2 SNEGSKA (reference sequence). CDR3 in amino acids: CSAGKARGYQETQYF. CDR3 DNA: TGCAGTGCGGGCAAAGCGCGGGGCTACCAAGAGACCCAGTACTTC.

The chain joins TRBV6-2 or TRBV6-3 to TRBJ2-6; 7 bases match TRBD1. Trimming removed 4 bases from V and 0 bases from J; junction bases left unmatched: 0. The germline V gene has CDR1 MNHEY and CDR2 SVGEGT. There are 15 residues in the CDR3. CDR3 coding DNA: TGTGCCAGCAGTTGGGACAGCTCTGGGGCCAACGTCCTGACTTTC. Translating it yields CASSWDSSGANVLTF.

A word on this clonotype: One end of the junction varies from germline; a read error may be responsible. V and J are TRBV20-1 and TRBJ2-1; 8 bases map to TRBD1. The germline gives CDR1 DFQATT, CDR2 SNEGSKA (reference sequence). The CDR3 length is 14 residues. In nucleotides, the CDR3 is TGCAGAGCTAGGTGGCAGGGGGCGTTCAATGAGCAGTTCTTC. Amino acid sequence: CRARWQGAFNEQFF.

The V call is TRBV4-1, the J call TRBJ2-3, with TRBD1 matching over 7 bases. This CDR3 has 15 residues. Trimming removed 4 bases from V and 4 bases from J; junction bases left unmatched: 8. CDR1 MGHRA and CDR2 YSYEKL come from the germline V gene. CDR3 sequence reads: CASSLFDRVADTQYF. CDR3 nucleotides: TGCGCCAGCAGCCTATTTGACAGGGTGGCAGATACGCAGTATTTT.

This clonotype was seen a few times. The chain employs TRBV4-1 and TRBJ2-5; D uncertain. The CDR3 covers 16 residues. The germline V gene encodes CDR1 MGHRA and CDR2 YSYEKL. V dropped 2 bases and J dropped 2 bases, with 15 bases sitting between them. The CDR3 DNA reads as TGCGCCAGCAGCCAACTAATCACAGCCGAGCAAGAGACCCAGTACTTC. Translated, it gives CASSQLITAEQETQYF.

For the CDR3, the DNA is TGTGCCAGCAGCTGGCGTACGGGTCCGACCACTGAAGCTTTCTTT. It is translated as CASSWRTGPTTEAFF. The chain joins TRBV7-8 to TRBJ1-1; D gene uncertain. Germline V gene lookup returns CDR1 SGHVS and CDR2 FQNEAQ. This CDR3 is built from 15 residues. V was shortened by 4 bases and J by 4 bases, with 16 bases between the two germline ends.

This clonotype was seen many times. The J gene is TRBJ2-1, the V gene TRBV5-1; 12 bases match TRBD2. The CDR3 is made up of 16 amino acids. Germline CDR1 SGHRS, CDR2 YFSETQ. The trim removed 6 bases at V and 0 bases at J, leaving 4 bases unmatched. The CDR3 DNA sequence: TGCGCCAGCAATCTAGCGGGGGGGAGCTCCTACAATGAGCAGTTCTTC. This sequence encodes CASNLAGGSSYNEQFF.

This clonotype came up a few times. The chain links TRBV9 to TRBJ1-1, with 7 bases matching TRBD1. The CDR3 loop spans 14 amino acids. The V and J ends lost 1 base and 4 bases, in that order; junction bases with no gene match: 4. Germline CDR1 reads SGDLS; CDR2 reads YYNGEE. CDR3: CASSVIPGGTEAFF. The CDR3 DNA follows: TGTGCCAGCAGCGTAATACCAGGGGGCACTGAAGCTTTCTTT.

The chain recombines TRBV6-4 with TRBJ2-1, with a possible D match to TRBD1 (6 bases). This CDR3 is 12 amino acids long. Germline V gene sequence: CDR1 MRHNA, CDR2 SNTAGT. Trimming removed 6 bases at V and 12 bases at J, with 15 bases between. Here the CDR3 DNA reads TGTGCCAGCAGCGAGGGACAAGGGTTGCAGTTCTTC. This codes for CASSEGQGLQFF.

V gene TRBV5-1 combines with J gene TRBJ2-6, with 14 bases fitting TRBD2. The CDR3 has 18 amino acids. Germline V gene lookup returns CDR1 SGHRS and CDR2 YFSETQ. The ends lost 6 bases at V and 1 base at J; junction bases unmatched: 6. The CDR3 nucleotides read TGCGCCAGCACCTATTGGACTAGCGGGGGGTCTGGGGCCAACGTCCTGACTTTC. Protein sequence: CASTYWTSGGSGANVLTF.

This clonotype occurred many times. The gene calls are TRBV20-1 and TRBJ1-1, with TRBD1 as a possible D gene (5 bases). Germline CDR1 reads DFQATT; CDR2 reads SNEGSKA (reference sequence). The CDR3 is 13 amino acids. V lost 5 bases and J 1 base, leaving 11 bases between the germline ends. The CDR3 DNA reads TGCAGTGCTGCGGGACTTCAGAACACTGAAGCTTTCTTT. Protein sequence: CSAAGLQNTEAFF.